The 2 T cell receptor beta chains below come from one sample, sequenced in a study of T-cell reconstitution after alpha-beta-depleted transplantation in children. The library targeted TCRbeta and was prepared with unique molecular identifiers. TCRdb independently ran MiXCR on the PCR reads; one entry per CDR3 protein. The sample records under 100,000 distinct CDR3 sequences, around 15% being singletons. Sequenced here: PBMCs, mostly from graft donor cells, sampled 180 days after TCRalphabeta/CD19-depleted stem cell transplant. These receptors came from a male patient between 2 and 15 years old who had a stem cell transplant for acute lymphoblastic leukemia, so the T cells may come from the graft donor.

CDR3 DNA: TGTGCCAGCAGGGAGGACAGTTACACCGGGGAGCTGTTTTTT. It is translated as CASREDSYTGELFF. The chain recombines TRBV2 with TRBJ2-2, with a possible D match to TRBD1 (6 bases). The germline CDR1 and CDR2 sequences are SNHLY and FYNNEI. The V end was cut by 6 bases, the J end by 3 bases, with 11 bases between. The CDR3 contains 14 residues.

The rearrangement links TRBV20-1 to TRBJ2-4, with TRBD2 identical over 7 bases. Trimming at V came to 0 bases and at J to 2 bases, leaving 7 bases not matched to a gene. CDR1 DFQATT and CDR2 SNEGSKA come from the germline V gene (reference sequence). This CDR3 has 16 residues. The CDR3 reads CSARDFTGGSKNIQYF. DNA for the CDR3: TGCAGTGCTAGAGATTTTACGGGGGGTTCCAAAAACATTCAGTACTTC.